The source of this T cell receptor beta chain is a study of blood T cell repertoires in COVID-19. Study-level information: Sources were T cells, B-cell-depleted T cells, or PBMCs; the material itself was cDNA or gDNA.

This CDR3 contains 14 residues. CDR1 is SGHRS and CDR2 is YFSETQ in the germline V gene. V lost 7 bases, J lost 3 bases, and 15 bases lay in between. Methods used by the authors: Amplification of reference gene primers was used by the study to estimate nucleated cell counts. Data came from immunoSEQ multiplex PCR; TCRdb stores just in-frame clones and leaves some out. V, J and clone size are taken as reported in that table, and D and trimming were inferred from the DNA itself. The data show 200,000 to 300,000 clones, around 90% seen once. Followed longitudinally, the Seattle patients had been enrolled during active infection.

The sample consisted of peripheral blood. The V and J genes are TRBV5-1 and TRBJ2-3, with a weak D call TRBD1 (7 bases). The TCR originated in a man aged 25 to 40 with COVID-19, enrolled during active disease. The CDR3 nucleotides read TGCGCCAGCCGACAGGGTCGGGGGACAGATACGCAGTATTTT. It translates to CASRQGRGTDTQYF.